These 10 T cell receptor beta chains were all obtained from the same sample, sequenced in a study of technical replicates of blood from several donors. Data came from immunoSEQ multiplex PCR; TCRdb stores just in-frame clones and leaves some out. This sample yields some 76,000 clones, of which 90% to 95% are seen a single time; approximately 0.4% belongs to the top ten. The sequenced sample consisted of T cells isolated from PBMCs. The receptors derive from a human donor in good health.

The chain joins TRBV7-8 to TRBJ1-5, with a tentative D call TRBD1 (6 bases). The CDR3 is made up of 16 amino acids. CDR1 SGHVS and CDR2 FQNEAQ come from the germline V gene. V was trimmed by 1 base and J by 0 bases, leaving 10 bases between them. As DNA, the CDR3 is TGTGCCAGCAGCTTAGTTCCAGGGGATAGCAATCAGCCCCAGCATTTT. It codes for CASSLVPGDSNQPQHF.

The chain joins TRBV9 to TRBJ1-3, with unresolved D. The CDR3 extends over 11 amino acids. Germline CDR1 is SGDLS and CDR2 is YYNGEE. V gave up 5 bases and J gave up 9 bases, with 9 bases separating them. The CDR3 bases are TGTGCCAGCAGTAGAGACACCACCATATATTTT. This gives the protein CASSRDTTIYF.

J is TRBJ2-7 and V is TRBV19, with D tentatively TRBD1 (6 bases). CDR3 size: 14 residues. The germline V and J ends were trimmed by 6 bases and 0 bases, with 12 bases remaining between them. Germline V gene sequence: CDR1 LNHDA, CDR2 SQIVND (reference sequence). This CDR3 reads CASRISDSSYEQYF. The CDR3 DNA reads TGTGCCAGTAGAATCTCGGACAGCTCCTACGAGCAGTACTTC.

V usage is TRBV25-1 and J usage is TRBJ2-1; weak D call: TRBD1 (6 bases). V was pared by 7 bases and J by 5 bases, with 15 bases between. CDR3 length: 14 amino acids. Per the germline V gene, CDR1 is MGHDK and CDR2 is SYGVNS. CDR3 coding DNA: TGTGCCAGCAACCTACAGGGTTTAGACAATGAGCAGTTCTTC. This encodes CASNLQGLDNEQFF.

The chain recombines TRBV5-5 with TRBJ2-2, with 8 bases lining up with TRBD1. V was clipped by 2 bases and J by 6 bases; unmatched bases: 21. This CDR3 region has 20 residues. Germline V gene lookup returns CDR1 SGHKS and CDR2 YYEKEE (reference sequence). CDR3 protein: CASSLRTGIRRALEAGELFF. In DNA, the CDR3 is TGTGCCAGCAGCTTAAGGACAGGGATAAGACGGGCCTTAGAGGCCGGGGAGCTGTTTTTT.

V gene TRBV19 combines with J gene TRBJ2-7; TRBD1 is a possible D gene (6 bases). In germline, CDR1 is LNHDA, CDR2 SQIVND (reference sequence). The V gene lost 5 bases and the J gene lost 7 bases, with 18 bases spanning the gap. The CDR3 is 14 residues long. The CDR3 bases are TGTGCCAGTAGTGTCCAGACAGGAGTGGGGGAGCAGTACTTC. Amino acids: CASSVQTGVGEQYF.

This chain connects TRBV6-1 to TRBJ2-5, with a tentative D call TRBD2 (5 bases). Trimming removed 7 bases from V and 4 bases from J, with 13 bases in between. Looked up from germline, CDR1 is MNHNS and CDR2 is SASEGT. The CDR3 is 13 residues long. The CDR3 DNA follows: TGTGCCAGCACTCGAAGAGGAGGAGAGACCCAGTACTTC. Its protein product is CASTRRGGETQYF.

V and J are TRBV9 and TRBJ2-5; D is ambiguous. CDR1 is SGDLS and CDR2 is YYNGEE in the germline V gene. The V and J ends lost 3 bases and 2 bases respectively, with 14 bases between them. CDR3 length: 15 residues. CDR3 bases: TGTGCCAGCAGCGGCGCGCATCGAGCACAAGAGACCCAGTACTTC. Its translation is CASSGAHRAQETQYF.

The V and J genes are TRBV4-1 and TRBJ2-1; TRBD2 matches at 12 bases. The V gene's germline CDR1 is MGHRA and CDR2 YSYEKL. This CDR3 is 17 amino acids long. V shed 4 bases and J 3 bases; nucleotides not matched to a gene: 7. CDR3 residues: CASSLETSGRNYNEQFF. The CDR3 DNA reads as TGCGCCAGCAGCCTAGAGACTAGCGGGAGAAACTACAATGAGCAGTTCTTC.

This chain connects TRBV29-1 to TRBJ1-2; D remains unclear. V shed 3 bases and J shed 12 bases, with 20 bases lying between them. Germline V gene lookup returns CDR1 SQVTM and CDR2 ANQGSEA. The CDR3 length is 13 residues. CDR3 loop: CSVDTEGGGINTF. In DNA, the CDR3 is TGCAGCGTTGATACCGAGGGAGGAGGGATAAACACCTTC.